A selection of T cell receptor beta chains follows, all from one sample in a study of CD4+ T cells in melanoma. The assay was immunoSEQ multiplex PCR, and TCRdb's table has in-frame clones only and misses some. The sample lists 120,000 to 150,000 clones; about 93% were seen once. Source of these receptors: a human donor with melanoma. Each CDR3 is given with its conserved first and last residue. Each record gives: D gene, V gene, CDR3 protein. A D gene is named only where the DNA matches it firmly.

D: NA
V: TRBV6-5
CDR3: CASRQEPNTEAFF

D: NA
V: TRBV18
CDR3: CASSPPSTASTDTQYF

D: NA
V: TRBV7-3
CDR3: CASSLSSLNEQFF

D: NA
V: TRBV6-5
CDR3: CASSYSRSYEQYF

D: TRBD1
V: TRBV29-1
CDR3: CSVQDRGLPGEQYF

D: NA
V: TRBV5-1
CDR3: CASSPDPRGSQPQHF

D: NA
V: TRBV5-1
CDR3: CASSLVADSGNTIYF

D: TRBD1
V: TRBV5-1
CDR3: CASSFSGTGVGGTEAFF

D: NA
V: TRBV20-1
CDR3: CAGGSGNTIYF

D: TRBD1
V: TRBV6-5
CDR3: CASSYSSGGTGEAFF

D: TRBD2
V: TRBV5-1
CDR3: CASSLSLAADTQYF

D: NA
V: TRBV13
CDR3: CASSLGAGTTVYGYTF

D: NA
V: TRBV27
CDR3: CASSLVNADTQYF

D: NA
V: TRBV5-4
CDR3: CASSLDFRELEGTDTQYF

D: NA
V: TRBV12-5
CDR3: CASGSWVGTTGNTIYF

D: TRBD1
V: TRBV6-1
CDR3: CASRGTGATNEKLFF

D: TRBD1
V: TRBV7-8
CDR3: CASSTRTGRYEQYF

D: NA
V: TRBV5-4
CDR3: CASSWGAGRAEQYF

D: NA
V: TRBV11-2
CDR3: CASSSQGGGRTEAFF

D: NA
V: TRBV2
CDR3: CASRAETYEQYF

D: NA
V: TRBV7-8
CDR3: CASSLSARGFSGQPQHF

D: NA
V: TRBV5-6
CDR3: CASSRRHTYNSPLHF

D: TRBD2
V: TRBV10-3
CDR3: CAISTSGETQYF

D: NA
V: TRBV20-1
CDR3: CSGGGDTQYF

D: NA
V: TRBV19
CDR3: CASSLSPWGRETQYF

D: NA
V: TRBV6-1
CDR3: CASSVLYEQFF

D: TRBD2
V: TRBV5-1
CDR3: CASSEAGGRSDTQYF

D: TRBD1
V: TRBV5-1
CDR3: CASSRGQATEAFF

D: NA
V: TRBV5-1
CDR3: CASSLGGAVAGELFF

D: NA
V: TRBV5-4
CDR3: CASTKLGAGYTF

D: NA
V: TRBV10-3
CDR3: CAISERAVGGLGAYEQYF

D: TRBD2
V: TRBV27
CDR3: CASKRAGGNTGELFF

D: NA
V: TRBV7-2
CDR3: CASSSGGRETQYF

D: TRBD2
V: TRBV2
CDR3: CAGDSGGVAKNIQYF

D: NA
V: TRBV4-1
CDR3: CASSFQGSGNSPLHF

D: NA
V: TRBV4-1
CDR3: CASSLGRDGWGNEKLFF

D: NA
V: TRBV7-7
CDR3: CASSSGISTGTDTQYF

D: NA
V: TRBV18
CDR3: CASSPQGTEAFF

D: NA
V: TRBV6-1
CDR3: CASSDLIGRGNTEAFF

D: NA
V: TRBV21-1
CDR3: CASSKVSQTEETQYF

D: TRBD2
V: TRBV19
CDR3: CASSSQLAGRTDTQYF

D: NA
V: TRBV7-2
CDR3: CASSLLTAYGYTF

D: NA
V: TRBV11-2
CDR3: CASRWRRPLDEQFF

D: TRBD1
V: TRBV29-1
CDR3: CSVGPGQGAYNEQFF

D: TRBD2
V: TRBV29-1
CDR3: CSVDGGGGYEQYF

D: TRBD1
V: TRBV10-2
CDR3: CASSETVGTGSWAPLHF

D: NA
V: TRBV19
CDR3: CASHFTGNTEAFF

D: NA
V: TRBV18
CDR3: CASSQTDGLISPLHF

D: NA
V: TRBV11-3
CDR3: CASSQQEAHGYTF

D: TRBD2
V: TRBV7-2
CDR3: CASSLGTSGGGVYEQFF

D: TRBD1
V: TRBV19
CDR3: CASSRTGVFSGNTIYF

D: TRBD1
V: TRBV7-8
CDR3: CASSSGQGKSYEQYF

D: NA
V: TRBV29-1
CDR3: CSVGRSGSGNTIYF